The 32 T cell receptor beta chains below all came from one sample that was sequenced in a study of identifying expanded T cells in peripheral blood (dated by TCRdb to 2018 to 2020). Receptor amplification or capture employed the immunoSEQ multiplex PCR assay. Held by TCRdb, this immuneACCESS table contains in-frame sequences only and omits some clones. Under half of the omission traces to an unresolved V gene where checked; the cause of the rest is unknown. The sample table shows around 100,000 clones, and about 91% are seen once. The ten largest make up roughly an eighth of the sample. The sequencing input was blood. Every receptor here comes from a person aged 18-69 years in good health.

The V call is TRBV28, the J call TRBJ1-2; the match to TRBD1 covers 8 bases. Unmatched junction bases numbered 10, after V lost 4 bases and J lost 3 bases. The CDR3 loop spans 16 amino acids. The germline V gene has CDR1 MDHEN and CDR2 SYDVKM. CDR3 loop: CASSYQGAGEDYGYTF. The CDR3 nucleotides are TGTGCCAGCAGTTACCAGGGGGCGGGCGAGGACTATGGCTACACCTTC.

The chain links TRBV5-1 to TRBJ2-3; the D call may be TRBD1 or TRBD2 (7 bases each). The V gene's germline CDR1 is SGHRS and CDR2 YFSETQ. V was cut by 7 bases and J by 3 bases, with 15 bases left in between. CDR3 length: 14 residues. CDR3 protein: CASGMQGGTDTQYF. The CDR3 region has the DNA TGCGCCAGCGGGATGCAGGGGGGGACAGATACGCAGTATTTT.

The rearrangement joins TRBV28 to TRBJ1-1; D gene uncertain. Per germline, CDR1 MDHEN and CDR2 SYDVKM. V was pared by 2 bases and J by 6 bases, with 10 bases between. The CDR3 runs to 13 residues. This CDR3 is CASSLRTNSEAFF. DNA for the CDR3: TGTGCCAGCAGTTTACGGACTAACTCTGAAGCTTTCTTT.

The chain couples TRBV19 to TRBJ1-4; 10 nucleotides align to TRBD1. The CDR3 is made up of 15 amino acids. Germline trimming cut 3 bases from V and 6 bases from J; bases unmatched to any gene: 4. Germline V gene data show CDR1 as LNHDA and CDR2 as SQIVND (reference sequence). CDR3 amino acids: CASSIPGTGDEKLFF. The CDR3 coding sequence is TGTGCCAGTAGTATCCCCGGGACAGGGGATGAAAAACTGTTTTTT.

This chain uses TRBV10-3 with TRBJ2-3; D remains ambiguous. Trimming stripped 4 bases from V and 5 bases from J, with 10 bases between. Germline V gene sequence: CDR1 ENHRY, CDR2 SYGVKD. CDR3 size: 13 residues. This CDR3 is CAISVREGDTQYF. CDR3 DNA sequence: TGTGCCATCAGTGTGAGAGAAGGAGATACGCAGTATTTT.

The rearrangement uses TRBV7-2 and TRBJ2-1; no definite D call. This CDR3 has 14 amino acids. Trimming took off 5 bases at V and 3 bases at J, with 11 bases between the two ends. Germline CDR1 is SGHTA and CDR2 is FQGNSA. Written as DNA, the CDR3 is TGTGCCAGCAGCCCCTCCAGCGACTACAATGAGCAGTTCTTC. Protein product: CASSPSSDYNEQFF.

The chain recombines TRBV29-1 with TRBJ2-7; 14 bases agree with TRBD2. This CDR3 region has 15 residues. Germline V gives CDR1 SQVTM, CDR2 ANQGSEA. The V and J ends lost 6 bases and 3 bases, in that order; junction bases with no gene match: 7. CDR3: CSVQGLAGERYEQYF. The CDR3 DNA reads as TGCAGCGTCCAGGGACTAGCGGGAGAGCGCTACGAGCAGTACTTC.

The CDR3 is CASSIARSNYGYTF. CDR3 sequence (DNA): TGTGCCAGTAGTATAGCACGCTCTAACTATGGCTACACCTTC. The V gene is TRBV19, the J gene TRBJ1-2; D gene uncertain. Germline CDR1 and CDR2: LNHDA and SQIVND (reference sequence). This CDR3 has 14 residues. Trimming pared 1 base from V and 0 bases from J, leaving 6 bases between.

This sequence joins TRBV19 and TRBJ1-1; D gene unclear. This CDR3 contains 13 residues. Germline lookup yields CDR1 LNHDA and CDR2 SQIVND (reference sequence). Trimming stripped 0 bases from V and 3 bases from J, with 5 bases between. The DNA for the CDR3 is TGTGCCAGTAGTATAGATCGGGACACTGAAGCTTTCTTT. Translated, it gives CASSIDRDTEAFF.

The gene calls are TRBV18 and TRBJ1-4; no reliable D call. The length of the CDR3 is 15 residues. The V end was cut by 1 base, the J end by 8 bases, with 14 bases between. Germline loops: CDR1 KGHSH, CDR2 LQKENI. CDR3 bases: TGTGCCAGCTCACCACTGGCAGGCGAGGAGGAAAAACTGTTTTTT. As protein: CASSPLAGEEEKLFF.

This CDR3 reads CASSDGGRAKNIQYF. CDR3 coding DNA: TGCGCCAGCAGTGATGGGGGGCGAGCCAAAAACATTCAGTACTTC. The chain carries TRBV10-1 and TRBJ2-4; either TRBD1 or TRBD2 may fit D (6 bases each). V was shortened by 3 bases and J by 0 bases, with 9 bases between the two germline ends. This CDR3 is 15 amino acids long. The germline CDR1 and CDR2 sequences are WNHNN and SYGVQD (reference sequence).

The chain is built from TRBV6-5 and TRBJ1-1; D uncertain. This CDR3 comprises 13 residues. V was pared by 0 bases and J by 10 bases, with 12 bases between. Germline V gene sequence: CDR1 MNHEY, CDR2 SVGAGI. The CDR3 here is CASSYSGISRAFF. The CDR3 DNA sequence: TGTGCCAGCAGTTACTCGGGAATTTCTAGAGCTTTCTTT.

This chain links TRBV28 with TRBJ1-5; 9 nucleotides line up with TRBD1. This CDR3 is built from 16 residues. V lost 3 bases and J lost 6; bases outside the gene matches: 9. CDR1 MDHEN and CDR2 SYDVKM come from the germline V gene. CDR3 DNA sequence: TGTGCCAGCAGTTTCGGAGGGACAGGGTCTTCTCAGCCCCAGCATTTT. Protein sequence: CASSFGGTGSSQPQHF.

This chain joins TRBV30 and TRBJ2-4, with 8 positions matching TRBD1. This CDR3 has 13 amino acids. The ends lost 3 bases at V and 9 bases at J; junction bases unmatched: 7. CDR1 GTSNPN and CDR2 SVGIG come from the germline V gene (reference sequence). DNA of the CDR3: TGTGCCTGGAGGAGAGAACAGGGGGGCATTCAGTACTTC. It encodes CAWRREQGGIQYF.

J is TRBJ1-5 and V is TRBV19; D gene uncertain. Germline values: CDR1 LNHDA, CDR2 SQIVND (reference sequence). This CDR3 has 13 amino acids. V was trimmed by 3 bases and J by 4 bases, leaving 7 bases between them. CDR3 sequence reads: CASSIEFNQPQHF. DNA of the CDR3: TGTGCCAGTAGTATCGAGTTTAATCAGCCCCAGCATTTT.

The chain joins TRBV5-1 to TRBJ2-5; 10 bases agree with TRBD1. Germline V gene data show CDR1 as SGHRS and CDR2 as YFSETQ. The J segment lost 2 bases and the V segment lost 2 bases, leaving 3 bases of the junction unmatched. The CDR3 runs 15 residues. The CDR3 loop reads CASSFGDRGQETQYF. The CDR3, as DNA: TGCGCCAGCAGCTTTGGGGACAGGGGACAAGAGACCCAGTACTTC.

The chain recombines TRBV7-9 with TRBJ1-1; a possible D gene is TRBD1 (5 bases). Germline CDR1 reads SEHNR; CDR2 reads FQNEAQ (reference sequence). This CDR3 region has 13 residues. Trimming removed 6 bases at V and 6 bases at J, with 14 bases between. The CDR3 sequence is CASRQVGVSEAFF. CDR3 nucleotide sequence: TGTGCCAGCAGACAGGTTGGTGTCTCTGAAGCTTTCTTT.

This chain links TRBV29-1 with TRBJ1-1; maybe TRBD1 (6 bases). Germline V gene data show CDR1 as SQVTM and CDR2 as ANQGSEA. Trimming pared 6 bases from V and 1 base from J, leaving 12 bases between. The CDR3 spans 13 residues. In DNA form, the CDR3 reads TGCAGCGTAGGGGGAAAACAGAACACTGAAGCTTTCTTT. Protein product: CSVGGKQNTEAFF.

J is TRBJ1-2 and V is TRBV4-3, with 8 bases fitting TRBD1. This CDR3 has 16 residues. V lost 4 bases and J lost 1; bases outside the gene matches: 8. CDR1 LGHNA and CDR2 YSLEER come from the germline V gene. In DNA, the CDR3 is TGCGCCAGCAGCCTGGGACGGACAGGGAATAACTATGGCTACACCTTC. It specifies CASSLGRTGNNYGYTF.

V is TRBV9 and J is TRBJ2-3; TRBD1 might be the D (5 bases). Trimming took 4 bases from V and 0 from J, leaving 15 bases between them. The CDR3 has 16 residues. Germline V gene sequence: CDR1 SGDLS, CDR2 YYNGEE. CDR3 sequence (DNA): TGTGCCAGCAGCTCCAGGGAAGGGGCGAGCACAGATACGCAGTATTTT. It yields the protein CASSSREGASTDTQYF.

V usage is TRBV13 and J usage is TRBJ2-6; 10 bases are a match to TRBD1. CDR3 length: 15 residues. V lost 5 bases, J lost 4 bases, and 2 bases stayed unmatched. Germline V lookup: CDR1 PRHDT, CDR2 FYEKMQ (reference sequence). CDR3 loop: CASSRQGAGANVLTF. CDR3 DNA sequence: TGTGCCAGCAGCAGACAGGGGGCCGGGGCCAACGTCCTGACTTTC.

The chain recombines TRBV12-5 with TRBJ2-2; D tentatively fits TRBD1 or TRBD2 (5 bases each). The length of the CDR3 is 15 residues. The germline CDR1 and CDR2 sequences are LGHNT and FRNRAP. The V and J ends lost 4 bases and 7 bases respectively, with 16 bases between them. The CDR3 DNA sequence: TGTGCTAGTGGTTCGGGACCGACGGGTGGCGGGGAGCTGTTTTTT. It codes for CASGSGPTGGGELFF.

The rearrangement links TRBV6-5 to TRBJ2-2, with 10 bases fitting TRBD1. Unmatched junction bases numbered 4, after V lost 6 bases and J lost 3 bases. Germline-derived CDR1 and CDR2 are MNHEY and SVGAGI. The CDR3 length is 15 residues. The CDR3 sequence is CASSRTGGDTGELFF. DNA of the CDR3: TGTGCCAGCAGCCGGACAGGGGGGGACACCGGGGAGCTGTTTTTT.

The chain uses TRBV10-2 and TRBJ2-1; 7 bases fit TRBD1. The CDR3 is made up of 13 amino acids. After removal of 6 bases from V and 7 bases from J, the junction contained 6 bases not matched to a gene. Germline V gene sequence: CDR1 WSHSY, CDR2 SAAADI. Here the CDR3 DNA reads TGCGCCAGCAGGGACAGGCGAAAGAATGAGCAGTTCTTC. Its translation: CASRDRRKNEQFF.

CDR3 nucleotide sequence: TGTGCCAGCTCACCGGGAGCTAGGCAAAATGAGCAGTTCTTC. Its protein is CASSPGARQNEQFF. This rearrangement joins TRBV18 to TRBJ2-1; D possibly corresponds to TRBD2 (5 bases). V dropped 3 bases and J dropped 7 bases, with 13 bases sitting between them. In germline, CDR1 is KGHSH, CDR2 LQKENI. CDR3 size: 14 residues.

CDR3 nucleotide sequence: TGTGCCAGCAGCGTAGGAGGGGGGGCCTACGAGCAGTACTTC. It is translated as CASSVGGGAYEQYF. The chain is built from TRBV9 and TRBJ2-7, with D possibly being TRBD2 (7 bases). With 0 bases removed from V and 2 bases from J, the gap between germline ends came to 9 bases. From germline, CDR1 is SGDLS and CDR2 YYNGEE. The CDR3 covers 14 residues.

This clone has more than one count but fewer than ten. The chain employs TRBV27 and TRBJ1-1; 7 bases fit TRBD1. Trimming removed 10 bases from V and 0 bases from J; junction bases left unmatched: 5. The CDR3 is 13 residues long. The germline V gene encodes CDR1 MNHEY and CDR2 SMNVEV (reference sequence). CDR3 sequence (DNA): TGTGCCACCGGGACAGACATGAACACTGAAGCTTTCTTT. Translating gives CATGTDMNTEAFF.

This clone was seen once. This rearrangement joins TRBV5-4 to TRBJ2-5; D possibly corresponds to TRBD2 (7 bases). V gave up 0 bases and J gave up 4 bases, with 19 bases separating them. The CDR3 spans 17 residues. The germline CDR1 and CDR2 sequences are SGHNT and YYREEE (reference sequence). CDR3 amino acids: CASSLGTSAQGRETQYF. The CDR3 DNA reads TGTGCCAGCAGCTTGGGTACTAGCGCTCAGGGGCGAGAGACCCAGTACTTC.

V is TRBV7-9 and J is TRBJ2-1; tentatively, D is TRBD2 (6 bases). The CDR3 runs to 14 residues. Germline CDR1 reads SEHNR; CDR2 reads FQNEAQ (reference sequence). The V and J ends lost 2 bases and 9 bases respectively, with 14 bases between them. In nucleotides, the CDR3 is TGTGCCAGCAGCTTACTGACTAGTCTTCTTGAGCAGTTCTTC. This gives the protein CASSLLTSLLEQFF.

The table lists this clone with a count of one. The chain recombines TRBV28 with TRBJ2-1; D gene uncertain. The CDR3 is 15 amino acids. Looked up from germline, CDR1 is MDHEN and CDR2 is SYDVKM. V shed 3 bases and J shed 3 bases, with 12 bases lying between them. CDR3 sequence: CASSFAGANYNEQFF. The CDR3, as DNA: TGTGCCAGCAGTTTCGCAGGTGCCAACTACAATGAGCAGTTCTTC.

The chain uses TRBV28 and TRBJ2-5; 10 bases fit TRBD1. Looked up from germline, CDR1 is MDHEN and CDR2 is SYDVKM. The CDR3 totals 15 residues. After removal of 5 bases from V and 4 bases from J, the junction contained 7 bases not matched to a gene. CDR3 coding DNA: TGTGCCAGCAGTCCCTACCGGGACAGGGGAGAGACCCAGTACTTC. Translating it yields CASSPYRDRGETQYF.

The V gene is TRBV5-3, the J gene TRBJ2-7; 10 bases map to TRBD1. TRBV5-3 is assigned to the ORF class and has an uncertain function. The length of the CDR3 is 16 residues. V was pared by 10 bases and J by 2 bases, with 15 bases of the junction left unmatched. CDR3 sequence reads: CALRQGAHRSTYEQYF. In nucleotides, the CDR3 is TGTGCCCTAAGACAGGGGGCGCATAGAAGCACCTACGAGCAGTACTTC.